Each of the 3 T cell receptor beta chains below was sequenced from the same sample in a study of T cell repertoires in cytomegalovirus infection (dated by TCRdb to about 2019). These reads were obtained on an Illumina HiSeq 1500. TCRdb cleaned the public reads at Q25 with fastp, built clones with MiXCR and kept in-frame beta chains. Duplicate CDR3 protein sequences are folded into a single record with the most common DNA and genes. Here the sample has about 100,000 distinct CDR3 sequences; under 45% occur a single time. The ten largest clonotypes hold roughly 70% of the sample. No cognate antigen is known for these TCRs. Reading the label with the study, this specimen's treatment or condition is: in vitro stimulation with specific CMV peptide epitopes to enrich CMV-specific T cells. Material: CD8+ T cells from cultured PBMCs, obtained from culture after CMV antigen stimulation. The receptors originated from a human donor in good health (CMV status not recorded). Some clones in this sample may be carry-over from other donors' samples.

The chain has TRBV5-4 and TRBJ2-7; 10 bases fit TRBD1. CDR1 is SGHNT and CDR2 is YYREEE in the germline V gene (reference sequence). With V trimmed by 5 bases and J by 6 bases, 5 bases remained unmatched. CDR3 length: 13 amino acids. Written as DNA, the CDR3 is TGTGCCAGCAGTTTTTGGACAGGGGGCGAGCAGTACTTC. It specifies CASSFWTGGEQYF.

This chain connects TRBV4-1 to TRBJ2-7; TRBD2 agrees at 8 bases. The CDR3 loop spans 16 amino acids. The V gene's germline CDR1 is MGHRA and CDR2 YSYEKL. The ends lost 5 bases at V and 0 bases at J; junction bases unmatched: 9. The CDR3: CASSYSGGQPSYEQYF. In DNA form, the CDR3 reads TGCGCCAGCAGCTACAGCGGGGGCCAGCCCTCCTACGAGCAGTACTTC.

The CDR3 DNA is TGTGCCAGCAGTCCAGGGGGAGTTGTTGGCTACACCTTC. Translation gives CASSPGGVVGYTF. The V and J genes are TRBV12-3 or TRBV12-4 and TRBJ1-2; 7 bases line up with TRBD1. The J segment lost 7 bases and the V segment lost 5 bases, leaving 7 bases of the junction unmatched. The CDR3 extends over 13 amino acids.